The 30 T cell receptor beta chains given below trace back to one sample, sequenced in a study of blood T cells in healthy people across ages. Next came a second PCR, run for about 7 to 11 cycles, which used a sample-barcoded 5' primer along with a J-beta primer mix. TCRdb processed the 5' RACE reads anew with MiXCR; each CDR3 protein has one entry. The sample consists of 1.5 million to 2 million distinct CDR3 sequences, under 30% of them appearing once. Sequencing was done on a sample of blood. Every receptor here comes from a woman in her twenties or thirties in good health.

This clonotype was seen just once. The junction shows a germline mismatch at one end, possibly a read error. The chain uses TRBV7-3 and TRBJ2-3, with D perhaps matching TRBD1 (6 bases). Looked up from germline, CDR1 is SGHTA and CDR2 is FQGTGA. CDR3 length equals 15 residues. CDR3 in DNA: TGTGCTAGCAGCTTAACTGGGGGCCCAACAGATACGCCGTATTTT. Translation gives CASSLTGGPTDTPYF. The full variable domain, with the rest looked up from reference TRBV7-3 and TRBJ2-3, is GAGVSQTPSNKVTEKGKYVELRCDPISGHTALYWYRQSLGQGPEFLIYFQGTGAADDSGLPNDRFFAVRPEGSVSTLKIQRTERGDSAVYLCASSLTGGPTDTPYFGPGTRLTVL.

The genes are TRBV29-1 and TRBJ2-5; a possible D gene is TRBD1 (5 bases). V lost 7 bases, J lost 2 bases, and 11 bases lay in between. The CDR3 length is 12 residues. Germline-derived CDR1 and CDR2 are SQVTM and ANQGSEA. CDR3 DNA: TGCAGCGAGGTAGGGGCGCAAGAGACCCAGTACTTC. This encodes CSEVGAQETQYF. Filled out from reference TRBV29-1 and TRBJ2-5, the complete variable domain reads SAVISQKPSRDICQRGTSLTIQCQVDSQVTMMFWYRQQPGQSLTLIATANQGSEATYESGFVIDKFPISRPNLTFSTLTVSNMSPEDSSIYLCSEVGAQETQYFGPGTRLLVL.

This clonotype was found many times. V gene TRBV29-1 combines with J gene TRBJ2-7; D is ambiguous. The CDR3 contains 11 residues. The germline CDR1 and CDR2 sequences are SQVTM and ANQGSEA. Trimming cost V 4 bases and J 0 bases, with 4 bases left between them. In DNA form, the CDR3 reads TGCAGCGTTGTAGTCTCCTACGAGCAGTACTTC. Amino acid sequence: CSVVVSYEQYF.

The V call is TRBV7-9, the J call TRBJ2-5; 9 nucleotides match TRBD2. CDR1 is SEHNR and CDR2 is FQNEAQ in the germline V gene (reference sequence). CDR3 length: 16 amino acids. V lost 2 bases to trimming and J lost 4 bases; unmatched junction nucleotides: 8. The CDR3 DNA reads as TGTGCCAGCAGCTTAACCGAGCGGGGGGCTGGAGAGACCCAGTACTTC. It yields the protein CASSLTERGAGETQYF.

This clonotype was detected only a few times. The J gene is TRBJ2-5, the V gene TRBV20-1; weak D call: TRBD1 (6 bases). V was pared by 6 bases and J by 3 bases, with 20 bases between. The germline V gene has CDR1 DFQATT and CDR2 SNEGSKA (reference sequence). There are 15 residues in the CDR3. The CDR3 sequence is CSASDVGADKETQYF. The CDR3 bases are TGCAGTGCCAGTGATGTGGGGGCCGATAAAGAGACCCAGTACTTC.

The chain has TRBV7-2 and TRBJ2-4, with D unclear. The DNA end is a closer match to TRBJ2-7, so the J assignment may be wrong. This CDR3 is 11 amino acids long. Germline CDR1 is SGHTA and CDR2 is FQGNSA. The CDR3 DNA sequence: TGTGCCAGCACAAGTTCCCGCGAGCAGTACTTC. It yields the protein CASTSSREQYF.

With respect to this clonotype: This CDR3 is missing its conserved last phenylalanine or tryptophan, likely due to a read error. The chain is built from TRBV2 and TRBJ1-5; weak D call: TRBD1 (6 bases). CDR3 size: 15 residues. Germline V lookup: CDR1 SNHLY, CDR2 FYNNEI. The DNA of the CDR3 is TGCGCCAGCAGCCTTTCCGGGGGCGGCAATCAGCCCCAGCATTGT. Translated, it gives CASSLSGGGNQPQHC.

The chain carries TRBV30 and TRBJ1-5; 7 bases match TRBD1. The germline V gene encodes CDR1 GTSNPN and CDR2 SVGIG (reference sequence). The V gene end was trimmed by 5 bases and the J gene end by 4 bases; junction bases not matched to a gene: 8. CDR3 size: 14 residues. Here the CDR3 reads CAWARGAGNQPQHF. The CDR3 DNA reads as TGTGCCTGGGCCAGGGGGGCGGGTAATCAGCCCCAGCATTTT.

Of note for this clonotype: A read error may produce the germline difference seen at one junction end. This chain uses TRBV7-9 with TRBJ2-5; D tentatively fits TRBD1 or TRBD2 (5 bases each). The CDR3 covers 12 residues. Germline V lookup: CDR1 SEHNR, CDR2 FQNEAQ (reference sequence). CDR3 in DNA: TGTGCCACTAGGGGAGCCCAAGGGACCCAGTACTTC. This codes for CATRGAQGTQYF.

On this clonotype itself: Relative to the germline gene, one junction end is altered; a read error may explain this. The J gene is TRBJ2-3, the V gene TRBV12-3 or TRBV12-4; 7 nucleotides agree with TRBD2. This CDR3 comprises 15 residues. This CDR3 reads CASSLAGLSTDTEYF. CDR3 sequence (DNA): TGTGCCAGCAGCTTAGCGGGCCTTAGCACAGATACGGAGTATTTT.

The gene calls are TRBV7-9 and TRBJ2-7; 9 nucleotides agree with TRBD1. CDR1 is SEHNR and CDR2 is FQNEAQ in the germline V gene (reference sequence). V was clipped by 4 bases and J by 7 bases; unmatched bases: 8. The CDR3 runs to 14 residues. CDR3 residues: CASSSGTGFQEQYF. For the CDR3, the DNA is TGTGCCAGCAGCTCCGGGACAGGGTTTCAAGAGCAGTACTTC.

As to this clonotype: This may come from a read error, since a much larger clone is one base off. The chain recombines TRBV7-3 with TRBJ2-1; tentatively, D is TRBD2 (7 bases). The CDR3 has 14 amino acids. Germline V CDR1 and CDR2: SGHTA, FQGTGA. CDR3 region: CASNLGGGHNEQFF. Written as DNA, the CDR3 is TGTGCCAGCAACTTAGGCGGGGGCCACAATGAGCAGTTCTTC.

This clonotype has just one count. With a much larger clone just one base away, this may be a read error. V and J are TRBV29-1 and TRBJ2-1; D may correspond to TRBD1 or TRBD2 (5 bases each). This CDR3 region has 14 residues. Per the germline V gene, CDR1 is SQVTM and CDR2 is ANQGSEA. Between the trimmed V and J ends, which lost 6 bases and 8 bases, there was a span of 20 bases. The CDR3: CSVGNRLNRDEQFF. CDR3 DNA sequence: TGCAGCGTCGGGAACAGGTTGAATAGGGATGAGCAGTTCTTC.

Notes on this clonotype: Germline and junction disagree at one end, which may indicate a read error. The genes are TRBV12-3 or TRBV12-4 and TRBJ2-3; possibly TRBD2 for D (5 bases). The CDR3 totals 14 residues. This chain's CDR3 is CASSLFGKSDTQYF. CDR3 nucleotides: TGTGCTAGCAGTTTGTTCGGGAAATCAGATACGCAGTATTTT.

This clonotype was seen at least ten times. CDR3 sequence (DNA): TGCAGTGCTAGAGATAATCGAGGGCCGATAGCCAAAAACATTCAGTACTTC. This codes for CSARDNRGPIAKNIQYF. The rearrangement links TRBV20-1 to TRBJ2-4; D may be TRBD2 (5 bases). Germline-derived CDR1 and CDR2 are DFQATT and SNEGSKA (reference sequence). V lost 0 bases to trimming and J lost 0 bases, with 15 bases between them. The CDR3 is 17 amino acids.

This clonotype has a handful of counts. The chain employs TRBV6-4 and TRBJ2-2; either TRBD1 or TRBD2 may fit D (5 bases each). The CDR3 totals 14 residues. Germline-derived CDR1 and CDR2 are MRHNA and SNTAGT. Trimming left V 6 bases short and J 5 bases short, with 13 bases between. This CDR3 reads CASSQRGTTGELFF. DNA of the CDR3: TGTGCCAGCAGCCAGAGGGGAACAACCGGGGAGCTGTTTTTT.

Concerning this clonotype: A much more abundant neighbour one base away suggests this may be a read error. The chain employs TRBV4-3 and TRBJ2-1; a possible D gene is TRBD2 (6 bases). CDR3 size: 15 residues. Germline values: CDR1 LGHNA, CDR2 YSLEER. The DNA of the CDR3 is TGCGCCAGCGGCCAAGCGGGCCTAGCGACCAATGAGCAGTTCTTC. Translating gives CASGQAGLATNEQFF.

The genes are TRBV5-1 and TRBJ1-1; 7 bases are a match to TRBD1. There are 12 residues in the CDR3. V was clipped by 4 bases and J by 8 bases; unmatched bases: 5. The germline gives CDR1 SGHRS, CDR2 YFSETQ. CDR3 DNA sequence: TGCGCCAGCAGCCCGACAGGGCCCGAAGCTTTCTTT. Its protein is CASSPTGPEAFF.

The J gene is TRBJ2-5, the V gene TRBV2, with 7 nucleotides matching TRBD1. The CDR3 covers 15 residues. V gave up 10 bases and J gave up 3 bases; unmatched junction bases: 14. Germline V gives CDR1 SNHLY, CDR2 FYNNEI. The CDR3 region has the DNA TGTGCCATCCCAGGCGAAACAGGGGATGAAGAGACCCAGTACTTC. Its protein product is CAIPGETGDEETQYF.

The J gene is TRBJ2-3, the V gene TRBV29-1, with 9 bases that match TRBD2. The junction had 10 bases not matched to a gene; V was cut back by 1 base and J by 5 bases. The CDR3 contains 16 residues. Germline CDR1 is SQVTM and CDR2 is ANQGSEA. CDR3 residues: CSVEGGGGGAIDTQYF. The CDR3, as DNA: TGCAGCGTTGAAGGCGGGGGCGGGGGGGCTATAGATACGCAGTATTTT.

The table lists this clonotype with many counts. V and J are TRBV3-1 and TRBJ2-7; D not certain. This CDR3 contains 14 residues. Germline values: CDR1 LGHDT, CDR2 YNNKEL (reference sequence). Deletions cut 1 base from V and 1 base from J, with 8 bases between. As DNA, the CDR3 is TGTGCCAGCAGCCAAGTCGGGCGGTCCTACGAGCAGTACTTC. Amino acid sequence: CASSQVGRSYEQYF.

This clonotype was recorded a few times. A much larger clone lies one base from this, so it may be a read error. The chain recombines TRBV3-1 with TRBJ2-6, with a possible D match to TRBD1 (6 bases). Germline V gene lookup returns CDR1 LGHDT and CDR2 YNNKEL (reference sequence). The length of the CDR3 is 15 residues. V shed 6 bases and J shed 2 bases, with 11 bases lying between them. The CDR3, as DNA: TGTGCCAGCAGGCCAACAGGGACTGGGGCCAACGTCCTGACTTTC. Amino acids: CASRPTGTGANVLTF.

The V and J genes are TRBV5-1 and TRBJ2-1, with TRBD1 as a possible D gene (5 bases). This CDR3 comprises 16 residues. The V and J ends lost 7 bases and 1 base respectively, with 18 bases between them. The germline V gene has CDR1 SGHRS and CDR2 YFSETQ. Written as DNA, the CDR3 is TGCGCCAGCCGAACAGGATGCAGAGATTCCTACAATGAGCAGTTCTTC. Translated: CASRTGCRDSYNEQFF. Full variable domain (rest looked up from reference TRBV5-1 and TRBJ2-1): KAGVTQTPRYLIKTRGQQVTLSCSPISGHRSVSWYQQTPGQGLQFLFEYFSETQRNKGNFPGRFSGRQFSNSRSEMNVSTLELGDSALYLCASRTGCRDSYNEQFFGPGTRLTVL.

This clonotype was found many times. The V gene is TRBV7-2, the J gene TRBJ2-1, with D uncertain. Germline loops: CDR1 SGHTA, CDR2 FQGNSA. The CDR3 is made up of 17 amino acids. V was cut by 1 base and J by 5 bases, with 18 bases left in between. The CDR3 is CASSLGPLVSRNNEQFF. CDR3 sequence (DNA): TGTGCCAGCAGCTTAGGGCCGCTAGTTTCAAGGAACAATGAGCAGTTCTTC.

This clonotype was observed many times. V is TRBV11-2 and J is TRBJ2-6, with a weak D call TRBD1 (5 bases). This CDR3 has 14 amino acids. Germline V gene data show CDR1 as SGHAT and CDR2 as FQNNGV. The germline V and J ends were trimmed by 6 bases and 0 bases, with 6 bases remaining between them. The chain's CDR3 is CASRGLSGANVLTF. For the CDR3, the DNA is TGTGCCAGCAGGGGGCTCTCTGGGGCCAACGTCCTGACTTTC.

Only a few counts were recorded for this clonotype. This chain uses TRBV20-1 with TRBJ2-5; tentatively, D is TRBD2 (5 bases). V lost 3 bases and J 4 bases, leaving 12 bases between the germline ends. The CDR3 runs 13 residues. Looked up from germline, CDR1 is DFQATT and CDR2 is SNEGSKA (reference sequence). CDR3 DNA: TGCAGTGCTAGGGGCGAACTAGGAGAGACCCAGTACTTC. Amino acid sequence: CSARGELGETQYF.

This clonotype came up many times. V and J are TRBV29-1 and TRBJ2-5; 12 bases map to TRBD1. With 6 bases clipped from V and 4 bases from J, the junction kept 18 bases outside the gene matches. CDR1 and CDR2 (germline): SQVTM, ANQGSEA. The CDR3 runs to 18 residues. For the CDR3, the DNA is TGCAGCGTCGGGGACAGGGGGCGGTTCAAAGTAGAGATAGAGACCCAGTACTTC. Its protein product is CSVGDRGRFKVEIETQYF.

The sample holds a few counts of this clonotype. The rearrangement joins TRBV4-3 to TRBJ2-1; 11 bases are shared with TRBD2. In germline, CDR1 is LGHNA, CDR2 YSLEER. With 0 bases clipped from V and 0 bases from J, the junction kept 10 bases outside the gene matches. The CDR3 is 20 amino acids. CDR3 residues: CASSQDSGTSGLSSYNEQFF. In DNA, the CDR3 is TGCGCCAGCAGCCAAGATTCGGGGACTAGCGGATTGAGCTCCTACAATGAGCAGTTCTTC.

This clonotype was counted only a few times. The gene calls are TRBV20-1 and TRBJ2-5; either TRBD1 or TRBD2 may fit D (5 bases each). With 0 bases removed from V and 5 bases from J, the gap between germline ends came to 34 bases. The CDR3 loop spans 21 amino acids. In germline, CDR1 is DFQATT, CDR2 SNEGSKA (reference sequence). The CDR3 sequence is CSARDIGPRGTPPVPSETQYF. The DNA for the CDR3 is TGCAGTGCTAGAGATATAGGCCCGCGAGGGACCCCCCCGGTCCCATCGGAGACCCAGTACTTC.

CDR3 sequence (DNA): TGTGCCAGCAGTTCACCGGGACTAGCGGGAGTCGGGCAGTTCTTC. Translation gives CASSSPGLAGVGQFF. V gene TRBV27 combines with J gene TRBJ2-1, with 14 nucleotides matching TRBD2. Germline lookup yields CDR1 MNHEY and CDR2 SMNVEV (reference sequence). The CDR3 runs 15 residues. V was clipped by 4 bases and J by 12 bases; unmatched bases: 8.